These T cell receptor beta chains were read from a single sample in a study of blood T cell repertoires in COVID-19. The data were produced by immunoSEQ multiplex PCR, yet TCRdb's version contains in-frame clones alone and is incomplete. This sample has tens of thousands of clones, with around 83% found just once. Specimen: peripheral blood. These receptors originate from a woman at least 80 years old with active or convalescent COVID-19. Both conserved end residues are part of each CDR3. A D gene is named only where the DNA matches it firmly. Not all rows give a size; the values are once, few, many and, for expanded clones, a class.

CDR3aa: CASGGSYDNNEQFF
CDR3nt: TGTGCCAGCGGGGGGTCCTACGACAACAATGAGCAGTTCTTC
abundance: NA
v_gene: TRBV7-9
j_gene: TRBJ2-1
d_gene: NA

CDR3aa: CAISESRIERDGYTF
CDR3nt: TGTGCCATCAGTGAGTCGAGGATTGAGAGGGATGGCTACACCTTC
abundance: NA
v_gene: TRBV10-3
j_gene: TRBJ1-2
d_gene: NA

CDR3aa: CASSIEGGQPQHF
CDR3nt: TGTGCCAGTAGTATAGAGGGAGGGCAGCCCCAGCATTTT
abundance: few
v_gene: TRBV19
j_gene: TRBJ1-5
d_gene: NA

CDR3aa: CAWSPPRGNYNEQFF
CDR3nt: TGTGCCTGGAGCCCCCCCCGCGGGAACTACAATGAGCAGTTCTTC
abundance: NA
v_gene: TRBV30
j_gene: TRBJ2-1
d_gene: NA

CDR3aa: CASRIGDRAHEQYF
CDR3nt: TGTGCCAGCAGGATTGGGGACAGGGCCCACGAGCAGTACTTC
abundance: NA
v_gene: TRBV28
j_gene: TRBJ2-7
d_gene: TRBD1

CDR3aa: CASSFTRGTGETQYF
CDR3nt: TGTGCCAGCAGCTTTACGCGGGGGACGGGAGAGACCCAGTACTTC
abundance: once
v_gene: TRBV11-2
j_gene: TRBJ2-5
d_gene: TRBD2

CDR3aa: CASSHREVKNIQYF
CDR3nt: TGTGCCAGTAGTCACAGGGAAGTCAAAAACATTCAGTACTTC
abundance: NA
v_gene: TRBV19
j_gene: TRBJ2-4
d_gene: NA

CDR3aa: CASSPNSGRAYEQYF
CDR3nt: TGTGCCAGCAGTCCCAACAGCGGGAGGGCTTACGAGCAGTACTTC
abundance: NA
v_gene: TRBV28
j_gene: TRBJ2-7
d_gene: TRBD2

CDR3aa: CASTLQGGSETQYF
CDR3nt: TGTGCCAGCACCTTACAAGGGGGCTCGGAGACCCAGTACTTC
abundance: few
v_gene: TRBV2
j_gene: TRBJ2-5
d_gene: TRBD1

CDR3aa: CASSAAGAYRYTF
CDR3nt: TGTGCCAGCAGCGCGGCGGGGGCCTACCGCTACACCTTC
abundance: NA
v_gene: TRBV9
j_gene: TRBJ1-2
d_gene: NA

CDR3aa: CASREQSSYNSPLHF
CDR3nt: TGCGCCAGCCGGGAACAGAGCTCCTATAATTCACCCCTCCACTTT
abundance: NA
v_gene: TRBV5-1
j_gene: TRBJ1-6
d_gene: NA

CDR3aa: CASGGGAGYGYTF
CDR3nt: TGTGCCAGCGGCGGGGGCGCGGGCTATGGCTACACCTTC
abundance: NA
v_gene: TRBV28
j_gene: TRBJ1-2
d_gene: NA

CDR3aa: CASRPGSAGEETQYF
CDR3nt: TGTGCCAGCAGGCCAGGATCTGCCGGGGAAGAGACCCAGTACTTC
abundance: NA
v_gene: TRBV28
j_gene: TRBJ2-5
d_gene: NA

CDR3aa: CASSQNSGFGQPQHF
CDR3nt: TGTGCCAGCAGCCAAAATTCAGGGTTTGGTCAGCCCCAGCATTTT
abundance: NA
v_gene: TRBV3-1/TRBV3-2
j_gene: TRBJ1-5
d_gene: NA

CDR3aa: CASSVTGLDTEAFF
CDR3nt: TGTGCCAGCAGTGTGACAGGCCTCGACACTGAAGCTTTCTTT
abundance: NA
v_gene: TRBV6-6
j_gene: TRBJ1-1
d_gene: NA

CDR3aa: CASSLRGRAQDTQYF
CDR3nt: TGTGCCAGCAGCTTACGTGGGAGGGCCCAAGATACGCAGTATTTT
abundance: NA
v_gene: TRBV11-3
j_gene: TRBJ2-3
d_gene: TRBD2

CDR3aa: CASSPGWDTDRGYTF
CDR3nt: TGCGCCAGCAGCCCAGGTTGGGACACCGATAGGGGCTACACCTTC
abundance: NA
v_gene: TRBV4-1
j_gene: TRBJ1-2
d_gene: NA

CDR3aa: CASSTTDRGTQPQHF
CDR3nt: TGTGCCAGTAGTACCACCGACAGGGGTACTCAGCCCCAGCATTTT
abundance: NA
v_gene: TRBV19
j_gene: TRBJ1-5
d_gene: TRBD1

CDR3aa: CASSLFGMGDEQYF
CDR3nt: TGCGCCAGCAGCTTGTTCGGCATGGGCGACGAGCAGTACTTC
abundance: NA
v_gene: TRBV5-1
j_gene: TRBJ2-7
d_gene: NA

CDR3aa: CASSLRTGELFF
CDR3nt: TGTGCCAGCAGCCTACGCACCGGGGAGCTGTTTTTT
abundance: medium-sized
v_gene: TRBV7-6
j_gene: TRBJ2-2
d_gene: NA

CDR3aa: CASGGDRGTYGYTF
CDR3nt: TGTGCCAGCGGTGGGGATCGGGGGACCTATGGCTACACCTTC
abundance: NA
v_gene: TRBV2
j_gene: TRBJ1-2
d_gene: NA

CDR3aa: CASSPDEGGYGYTF
CDR3nt: TGTGCCAGCTCGCCTGACGAGGGAGGCTATGGCTACACCTTC
abundance: NA
v_gene: TRBV18
j_gene: TRBJ1-2
d_gene: NA

CDR3aa: CASSVDPGGEAFF
CDR3nt: TGCGCCAGCAGCGTCGACCCGGGAGGTGAAGCTTTCTTT
abundance: NA
v_gene: TRBV5-1
j_gene: TRBJ1-1
d_gene: NA